One sample yielded the 31 T cell receptor beta chains listed below, sequenced in a study of shared T cell receptors in the human thymus. Measured with immunoSEQ multiplex PCR; TCRdb has only the in-frame clones, and not every one. The table has hundreds of thousands of clones, roughly 90% seen once. The data also belong to a second study, concerning human thymus T cells.

Sequenced material: thymocytes. Receptors originate from a boy younger than two with a congenital heart defect.

This chain links TRBV7-2 with TRBJ1-2; TRBD1 aligns across 8 bases. The CDR3 loop spans 14 amino acids. Germline V gene sequence: CDR1 SGHTA, CDR2 FQGNSA. Trimming cost V 4 bases and J 3 bases; bases outside gene matches: 4. CDR3: CASSSGQEHYGYTF. The CDR3 DNA follows: TGTGCCAGCAGCTCGGGACAGGAGCACTATGGCTACACCTTC.

The rearrangement joins TRBV18 to TRBJ2-5; 9 bases line up with TRBD1. Germline CDR1 KGHSH, CDR2 LQKENI. This CDR3 region has 16 residues. Trimming cost V 2 bases and J 2 bases; bases outside gene matches: 6. The CDR3 bases are TGTGCCAGCTCACCAGGAGCGGGACAGGGACAAGAGACCCAGTACTTC. Its translation is CASSPGAGQGQETQYF.

Concerning this clone: The same CDR3 is also encoded by other DNA sequences in this sample. V and J are TRBV19 and TRBJ2-7, with a weak D call TRBD2 (6 bases). Germline CDR1 LNHDA, CDR2 SQIVND (reference sequence). V was clipped by 3 bases and J by 4 bases, with 13 bases between them. The CDR3 contains 14 residues. The CDR3 coding sequence is TGTGCCAGTAGTATGGTCGGGAGAGGGTACGAGCAGTACTTC. Amino acids: CASSMVGRGYEQYF.

V is TRBV5-4 and J is TRBJ2-1; 9 bases map to TRBD2. Germline CDR1 is SGHNT and CDR2 is YYREEE (reference sequence). The V gene end was trimmed by 1 base and the J gene end by 8 bases; junction bases not matched to a gene: 16. The CDR3 extends over 18 amino acids. CDR3: CASSLHPPLPSGTDEQFF. For the CDR3, the DNA is TGTGCCAGCAGCTTGCATCCGCCGCTGCCTAGCGGGACGGATGAGCAGTTCTTC.

The chain combines TRBV27 with TRBJ2-2, with a weak D call TRBD1 (6 bases). The CDR3 loop spans 16 amino acids. Per germline, CDR1 MNHEY and CDR2 SMNVEV (reference sequence). V was shortened by 2 bases and J by 3 bases, with 13 bases between the two germline ends. CDR3 amino acids: CASSLRGGVDTGELFF. As DNA, the CDR3 is TGTGCCAGCAGTTTAAGAGGGGGTGTCGACACCGGGGAGCTGTTTTTT.

The chain recombines TRBV4-1 with TRBJ2-7, with 7 positions matching TRBD2. Germline CDR1 is MGHRA and CDR2 is YSYEKL. The CDR3 covers 15 residues. The junction had 7 bases not matched to a gene; V was cut back by 3 bases and J by 2 bases. Here the CDR3 reads CASSHGASGPYEQYF. CDR3 nucleotide sequence: TGCGCCAGCAGCCACGGGGCTAGCGGCCCCTACGAGCAGTACTTC.

The chain has TRBV11-3 and TRBJ2-3, with unresolved D. V was cut by 8 bases and J by 4 bases, with 16 bases left in between. Germline CDR1 SGHNT, CDR2 YENEEA. The CDR3 has 14 amino acids. Here the CDR3 reads CASVPIPGADTQYF. As DNA, the CDR3 is TGTGCCAGCGTCCCCATACCCGGAGCAGATACGCAGTATTTT.

This clone was recorded only once. V gene TRBV6-1 combines with J gene TRBJ2-3; 7 bases align to TRBD1. Losses at the gene ends were 5 bases for V and 6 bases for J; bases not matched to a gene: 5. The V gene's germline CDR1 is MNHNS and CDR2 SASEGT. The CDR3 has 13 residues. The CDR3 DNA is TGTGCCAGCAGTACTCAGGGGGTGGATACGCAGTATTTT. The encoded protein is CASSTQGVDTQYF.

The rearrangement links TRBV28 to TRBJ2-3; 8 positions agree with TRBD2. The CDR3 length is 15 residues. Germline CDR1 is MDHEN and CDR2 is SYDVKM. The V gene end was trimmed by 4 bases and the J gene end by 7 bases; junction bases not matched to a gene: 10. This CDR3 is CASSSPGTSPYTQYF. The CDR3 DNA sequence: TGTGCCAGCAGTTCACCCGGGACTAGTCCGTATACGCAGTATTTT.

This clone was seen more than once but under ten times. The rearrangement links TRBV29-1 to TRBJ2-5; D is undetermined. Per the germline V gene, CDR1 is SQVTM and CDR2 is ANQGSEA. With 6 bases removed from V and 2 bases from J, the gap between germline ends came to 13 bases. The CDR3 is 13 residues long. CDR3 coding DNA: TGCAGCGTAGATCCGGGTGCGCAAGAGACCCAGTACTTC. This sequence encodes CSVDPGAQETQYF.

This clone was seen just once. V is TRBV10-3 and J is TRBJ2-1, with a weak D call TRBD1 (6 bases). V shed 5 bases and J shed 7 bases, with 9 bases lying between them. The CDR3 loop spans 12 amino acids. CDR1 and CDR2 (germline): ENHRY, SYGVKD. The CDR3 spells CAISYRVNEQFF. CDR3 bases: TGTGCCATCAGTTACAGGGTGAATGAGCAGTTCTTC.

This clone was counted a few times. The CDR3 sequence is CASSLFGPWEQYF. The CDR3 DNA follows: TGTGCCAGCAGCTTATTCGGGCCTTGGGAGCAGTACTTC. The V gene is TRBV11-3, the J gene TRBJ2-5; the D gene is possibly TRBD2 (5 bases). Germline assignment: CDR1 SGHNT and CDR2 YENEEA. This CDR3 has 13 residues. V lost 2 bases to trimming and J lost 11 bases, with 15 bases between them. The variable domain in full, completed from reference TRBV11-3 and TRBJ2-5, reads EAGVVQSPRYKIIEKKQPVAFWCNPISGHNTLYWYLQNLGQGPELLIRYENEEAVDDSQLPKDRFSAERLKGVDSTLKIQPAELGDSAVYLCASSLFGPWEQYFGPGTRLLVL.

This clone has only a few counts. The gene calls are TRBV25-1 and TRBJ2-6, with D possibly matching TRBD2 (6 bases). The germline V gene has CDR1 MGHDK and CDR2 SYGVNS. The CDR3 sequence is 17 residues long. Trimming took off 2 bases at V and 0 bases at J, with 11 bases between the two ends. CDR3 nucleotide sequence: TGTGCCAGCAGTGAAGGCGGGATCCTCTCTGGGGCCAACGTCCTGACTTTC. It encodes CASSEGGILSGANVLTF.

V gene TRBV7-2 combines with J gene TRBJ1-5; 7 bases align to TRBD1. V lost 1 base, J lost 4 bases, and 4 bases stayed unmatched. Germline V lookup: CDR1 SGHTA, CDR2 FQGNSA. This CDR3 is 15 amino acids long. The CDR3: CASSLGGGGNQPQHF. The CDR3 DNA follows: TGTGCCAGCAGCTTAGGAGGGGGCGGAAATCAGCCCCAGCATTTT.

V and J are TRBV20-1 and TRBJ2-7; D possibly corresponds to TRBD1 (6 bases). Trimming shortened V by 6 bases and J by 6 bases, and 12 bases separated the two germline ends. Germline CDR1 reads DFQATT; CDR2 reads SNEGSKA (reference sequence). This CDR3 comprises 11 residues. CDR3 protein: CSAQKGGEQYF. The CDR3 DNA is TGCAGTGCCCAAAAAGGGGGCGAGCAGTACTTC.

The V gene is TRBV27, the J gene TRBJ2-7; 12 bases are shared with TRBD2. V dropped 5 bases and J dropped 2; count of bases not matched to a gene: 10. This CDR3 comprises 17 residues. Looked up from germline, CDR1 is MNHEY and CDR2 is SMNVEV (reference sequence). In nucleotides, the CDR3 is TGTGCCAGCAGTGCCATAGGTGGACTAGCGGGAACCTACGAGCAGTACTTC. Protein product: CASSAIGGLAGTYEQYF.

The gene calls are TRBV4-2 and TRBJ2-5, with TRBD2 matching 13 bases. This CDR3 comprises 17 residues. Germline values: CDR1 LGHNA, CDR2 YNFKEQ. J lost 2 bases, V lost 0 bases, and 3 bases had no gene match. The CDR3 reads CASSQDWGLAGQETQYF. The CDR3 DNA is TGTGCCAGCAGCCAAGATTGGGGACTAGCGGGGCAAGAGACCCAGTACTTC.

The V gene is TRBV7-2, the J gene TRBJ1-2; 9 bases match TRBD1. CDR3 size: 14 residues. Germline loops: CDR1 SGHTA, CDR2 FQGNSA. J gave up 5 bases and V 4 bases, and 5 bases lay outside the gene matches. In DNA, the CDR3 is TGTGCCAGCAGCTCTCCCGGGACAGGGTATGGCTACACCTTC. Protein product: CASSSPGTGYGYTF.

This rearrangement joins TRBV4-1 to TRBJ1-2; perhaps TRBD1 as D (6 bases). V lost 9 bases and J lost 1, with 12 bases in between. This CDR3 contains 13 residues. The germline CDR1 and CDR2 sequences are MGHRA and YSYEKL. The CDR3 nucleotides read TGCGCCAGTTCACAGGGTTTTAACTATGGCTACACCTTC. This codes for CASSQGFNYGYTF.

V is TRBV27 and J is TRBJ2-1, with D perhaps matching TRBD2 (6 bases). The germline V gene encodes CDR1 MNHEY and CDR2 SMNVEV (reference sequence). The V end was cut by 6 bases, the J end by 8 bases, with 23 bases between. The CDR3 covers 16 residues. The CDR3 bases are TGTGCCAGCAGCCCCACGGGGGTTATTTTCCAATATGAGCAGTTCTTC. Translated: CASSPTGVIFQYEQFF.

The chain joins TRBV5-1 to TRBJ2-2; 8 bases match TRBD2. J was trimmed by 7 bases and V by 9 bases; bases with no gene match: 8. CDR1 and CDR2 (germline): SGHRS, YFSETQ. The CDR3 has 13 residues. The CDR3 region is CATQTGGIGELFF. The CDR3 DNA reads TGCGCCACCCAGACGGGAGGGATCGGGGAGCTGTTTTTT. Supplemented by reference TRBV5-1 and TRBJ2-2, the full variable domain reads KAGVTQTPRYLIKTRGQQVTLSCSPISGHRSVSWYQQTPGQGLQFLFEYFSETQRNKGNFPGRFSGRQFSNSRSEMNVSTLELGDSALYLCATQTGGIGELFFGEGSRLTVL.

This chain links TRBV6-1 with TRBJ1-4; D gene unclear. V lost 4 bases and J lost 7, with 13 bases in between. CDR3 length: 14 residues. Germline V CDR1 and CDR2: MNHNS, SASEGT. The DNA for the CDR3 is TGTGCCAGCAGTGTGGCTGAGAGGGTTGAAAAACTGTTTTTT. Translating it yields CASSVAERVEKLFF.

CDR3 nucleotide sequence: TGTGCCAGCAGCTCAATCGGAGTGGGTAAGGGCACAGATACGCAGTATTTT. Translated, it gives CASSSIGVGKGTDTQYF. The V and J genes are TRBV5-4 and TRBJ2-3; D is unclear. V was cut by 3 bases and J by 1 base, with 18 bases left in between. The CDR3 is 17 residues long. Looked up from germline, CDR1 is SGHNT and CDR2 is YYREEE (reference sequence).

V gene TRBV7-3 combines with J gene TRBJ2-3; 9 nucleotides line up with TRBD1. The junction had 4 bases not matched to a gene; V was cut back by 2 bases and J by 4 bases. The CDR3 contains 15 residues. CDR1 and CDR2 from the germline V gene are SGHTA and FQGTGA. The CDR3 sequence: CASSLVGQGSDTQYF. For the CDR3, the DNA is TGTGCCAGCAGCTTAGTAGGACAGGGGTCAGATACGCAGTATTTT.

This chain links TRBV27 with TRBJ2-7; the D gene is possibly TRBD2 (6 bases). Trimming shortened V by 3 bases and J by 6 bases, and 15 bases separated the two germline ends. In germline, CDR1 is MNHEY, CDR2 SMNVEV (reference sequence). The CDR3 is made up of 14 amino acids. CDR3 coding DNA: TGTGCCAGCAGTTTCGGGAGATCTGATGGCGAGCAGTACTTC. It codes for CASSFGRSDGEQYF.

The chain joins TRBV7-2 to TRBJ2-7; 9 nucleotides line up with TRBD1. Germline loops: CDR1 SGHTA, CDR2 FQGNSA. The ends lost 3 bases at V and 1 base at J; junction bases unmatched: 4. The CDR3 runs to 15 residues. CDR3 region: CASSLGQGQSYEQYF. For the CDR3, the DNA is TGTGCCAGCAGCTTGGGACAGGGCCAATCCTACGAGCAGTACTTC.

This clone was found a few times. The V and J genes are TRBV2 and TRBJ2-7, with 7 bases matching TRBD2. The J segment lost 0 bases and the V segment lost 0 bases, leaving 5 bases of the junction unmatched. Germline lookup yields CDR1 SNHLY and CDR2 FYNNEI. The CDR3 length is 16 residues. The chain's CDR3 is CASSEASGTNSYEQYF. The DNA for the CDR3 is TGTGCCAGCAGTGAAGCGTCCGGGACTAACTCCTACGAGCAGTACTTC.

The chain is built from TRBV29-1 and TRBJ2-3; 8 bases line up with TRBD2. Trimming at V came to 5 bases and at J to 2 bases, leaving 12 bases not matched to a gene. CDR3 length: 16 residues. Germline values: CDR1 SQVTM, CDR2 ANQGSEA. The CDR3 loop is CSVSGGRRWYTDTQYF. CDR3 in DNA: TGCAGCGTTTCTGGCGGGAGGAGGTGGTACACAGATACGCAGTATTTT.

This chain connects TRBV27 to TRBJ2-2; D perhaps matches TRBD1 (6 bases). CDR1 and CDR2 from the germline V gene are MNHEY and SMNVEV (reference sequence). V lost 6 bases and J lost 5, with 10 bases in between. The CDR3 covers 13 residues. The CDR3 nucleotides read TGTGCCAGCAGAAACAGGGCTACCGGGGAGCTGTTTTTT. Residues: CASRNRATGELFF.

V is TRBV7-3 and J is TRBJ2-7; tentatively, D is TRBD1 (5 bases). CDR1 and CDR2 (germline): SGHTA, FQGTGA. V gave up 4 bases and J gave up 2 bases, with 9 bases separating them. The CDR3 has 13 amino acids. The CDR3: CASSSSDTYEQYF. In DNA form, the CDR3 reads TGTGCCAGCAGCTCTTCGGACACCTACGAGCAGTACTTC.

This clone was recorded only once. The chain carries TRBV6-6 and TRBJ2-7; TRBD2 matches 7 bases. Germline V CDR1 and CDR2: MNHNY, SVGAGI (reference sequence). There are 15 residues in the CDR3. The trim removed 6 bases at V and 7 bases at J, leaving 15 bases unmatched. The CDR3 spells CASSRGWEGRREQYF. CDR3 sequence (DNA): TGTGCCAGCAGCCGGGGGTGGGAGGGGCGAAGGGAGCAGTACTTC.